Reported below is one T cell receptor (beta chain). What it binds is not known. Noted treatment: oral pan-JAK inhibitor, 5-10 mg twice daily. Trimming cost V 8 bases and J 6 bases; bases outside gene matches: 4. Germline V gene lookup returns CDR1 LNHDA and CDR2 SQIVND (reference sequence). The CDR3 is 13 amino acids. This entry comes from a study of CD8+ T cells in alopecia areata. Study-level information: Scoring treated patients' severity relied on the percentage of scalp area affected. Study-wide points: Uncertainty about whether baseline CD8+ expansion is linked to response remains, with one nonresponder.

cDNA reverse transcribed from extracted RNA served as the sequencing template. Clones were read by immunoSEQ multiplex PCR, and TCRdb kept only the in-frame ones, dropping some. This table has about 160,000 clones, just over 65% appearing once. The chain uses TRBV19 and TRBJ1-4; 9 positions agree with TRBD1. Sequencing was performed on CD4+ T cells sorted from blood, taken at week 4, from a patient treated with tofacitinib. The TCR was taken from a human donor with alopecia areata. The DNA for the CDR3 is TGTGCCAGTCGGGACAGGGCGGATGAAAAACTGTTTTTT. This translates into CASRDRADEKLFF.